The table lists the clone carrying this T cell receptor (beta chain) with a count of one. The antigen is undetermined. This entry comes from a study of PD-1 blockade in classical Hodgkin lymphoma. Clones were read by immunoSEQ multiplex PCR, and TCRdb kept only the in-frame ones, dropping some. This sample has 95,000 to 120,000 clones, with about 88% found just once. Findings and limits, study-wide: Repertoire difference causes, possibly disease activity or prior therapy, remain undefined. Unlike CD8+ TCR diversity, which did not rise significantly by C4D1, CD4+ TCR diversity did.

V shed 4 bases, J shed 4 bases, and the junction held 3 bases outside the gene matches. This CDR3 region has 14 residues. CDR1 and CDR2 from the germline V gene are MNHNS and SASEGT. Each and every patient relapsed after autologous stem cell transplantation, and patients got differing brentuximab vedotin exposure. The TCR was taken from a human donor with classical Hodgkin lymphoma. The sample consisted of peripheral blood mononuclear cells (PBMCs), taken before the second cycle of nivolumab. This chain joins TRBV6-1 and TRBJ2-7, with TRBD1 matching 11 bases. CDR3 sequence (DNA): TGTGCCAGCAGTGGGACAGGGGGCTTTTACGAGCAGTACTTC. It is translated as CASSGTGGFYEQYF.